This T cell receptor beta chain was recovered during a study of T cells in Graves' hyperthyroidism and ophthalmopathy. V was cut by 5 bases and J by 7 bases, with 20 bases left in between. The CDR3 extends over 15 amino acids. Germline V lookup: CDR1 MGHRA, CDR2 YSYEKL. Regions amplified from RNA transcripts were the TCR beta CDR3 regions. The HTBI set primed first-round TCR CDR3 RT-PCR. From the multiplex PCR reads, TCRdb called clonotypes with MiXCR, one entry per CDR3 protein. Among about 840,000 distinct CDR3 sequences listed, over 35% were seen once. Absent ophthalmopathy progression within 18 months defined stable Graves' hyperthyroidism.

The receptor's source is a man between 18 and 29 years old with Graves' hyperthyroidism. The chain links TRBV4-1 to TRBJ1-2; D is perhaps TRBD1 (5 bases). Material: blood. The CDR3 nucleotides are TGCGCCAGCAGCACTAATCGGGGGGATGGAGGTGGCTACACCTTC. Amino acid sequence: CASSTNRGDGGGYTF.